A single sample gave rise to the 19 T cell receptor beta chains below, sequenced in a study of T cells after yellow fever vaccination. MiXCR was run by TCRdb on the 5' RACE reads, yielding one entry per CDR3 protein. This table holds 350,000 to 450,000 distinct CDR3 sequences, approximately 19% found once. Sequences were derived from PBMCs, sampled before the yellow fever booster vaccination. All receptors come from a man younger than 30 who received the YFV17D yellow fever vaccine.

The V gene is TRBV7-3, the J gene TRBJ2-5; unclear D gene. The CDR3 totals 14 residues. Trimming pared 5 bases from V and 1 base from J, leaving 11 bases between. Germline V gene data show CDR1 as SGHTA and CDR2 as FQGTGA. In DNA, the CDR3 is TGTGCCAGCAGCCCCACCTTGGGCCAAGAGACCCAGTACTTC. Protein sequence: CASSPTLGQETQYF.

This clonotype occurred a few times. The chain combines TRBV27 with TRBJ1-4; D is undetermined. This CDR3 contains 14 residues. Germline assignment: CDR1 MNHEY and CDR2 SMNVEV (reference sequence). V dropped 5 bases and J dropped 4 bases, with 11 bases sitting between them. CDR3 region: CASSPGPINEKLFF. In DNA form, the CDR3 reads TGTGCCAGCAGTCCCGGACCGATTAATGAAAAACTGTTTTTT.

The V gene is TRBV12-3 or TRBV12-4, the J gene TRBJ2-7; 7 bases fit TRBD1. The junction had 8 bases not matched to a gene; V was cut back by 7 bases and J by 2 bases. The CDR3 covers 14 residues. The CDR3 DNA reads TGTGCCAGCACCCACCGGGACAGAGCCTACGAGCAGTACTTC. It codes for CASTHRDRAYEQYF.

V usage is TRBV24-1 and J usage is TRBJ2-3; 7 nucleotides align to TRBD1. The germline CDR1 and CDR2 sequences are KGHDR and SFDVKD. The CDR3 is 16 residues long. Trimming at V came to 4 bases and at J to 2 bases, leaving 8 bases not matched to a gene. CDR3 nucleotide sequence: TGTGCCACCAGTGAATCAGGGACAGCCGACACAGATACGCAGTATTTT. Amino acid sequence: CATSESGTADTDTQYF.

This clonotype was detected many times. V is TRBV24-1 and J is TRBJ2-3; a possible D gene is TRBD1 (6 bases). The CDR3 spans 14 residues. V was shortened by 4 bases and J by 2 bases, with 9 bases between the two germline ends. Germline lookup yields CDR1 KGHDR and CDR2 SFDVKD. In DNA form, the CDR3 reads TGTGCCACCAGTGACCGACAGGCCACAGATACGCAGTATTTT. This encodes CATSDRQATDTQYF.

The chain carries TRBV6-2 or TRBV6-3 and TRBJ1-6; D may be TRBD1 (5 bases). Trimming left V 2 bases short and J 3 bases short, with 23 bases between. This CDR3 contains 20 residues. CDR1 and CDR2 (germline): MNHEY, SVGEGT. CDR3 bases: TGTGCCAGCAGTTACATCCAGGGCAGGTCGTCTGGACTCTATAATTCACCCCTCCACTTT. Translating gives CASSYIQGRSSGLYNSPLHF.

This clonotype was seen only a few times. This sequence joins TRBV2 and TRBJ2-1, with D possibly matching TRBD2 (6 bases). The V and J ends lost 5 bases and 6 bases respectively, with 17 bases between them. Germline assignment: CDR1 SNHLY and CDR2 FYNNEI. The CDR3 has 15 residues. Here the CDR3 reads CASSTQGGGGNEQFF. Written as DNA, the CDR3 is TGTGCCAGCAGTACCCAGGGTGGGGGAGGCAATGAGCAGTTCTTC.

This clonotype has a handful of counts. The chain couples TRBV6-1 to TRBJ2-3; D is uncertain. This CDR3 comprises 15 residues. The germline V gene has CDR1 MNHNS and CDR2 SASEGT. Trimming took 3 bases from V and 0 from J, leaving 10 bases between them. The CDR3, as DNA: TGTGCCAGCAGTGAGGCAGGACCCAGCACAGATACGCAGTATTTT. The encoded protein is CASSEAGPSTDTQYF.

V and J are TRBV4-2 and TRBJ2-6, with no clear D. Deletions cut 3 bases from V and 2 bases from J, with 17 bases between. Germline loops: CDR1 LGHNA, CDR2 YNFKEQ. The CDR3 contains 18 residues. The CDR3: CASSQDPLAEAGANVLTF. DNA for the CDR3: TGTGCCAGCAGCCAGGATCCGTTGGCAGAGGCTGGGGCCAACGTCCTGACTTTC.

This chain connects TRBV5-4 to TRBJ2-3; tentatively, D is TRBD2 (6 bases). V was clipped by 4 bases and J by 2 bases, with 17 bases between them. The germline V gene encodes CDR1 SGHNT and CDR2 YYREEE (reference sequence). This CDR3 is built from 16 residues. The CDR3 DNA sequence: TGTGCCAGCAGCCCCCGGGGACTTACAGCCACAGATACGCAGTATTTT. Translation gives CASSPRGLTATDTQYF.

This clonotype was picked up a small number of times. The DNA of the CDR3 is TGTGCCAGCTCAAAGGACAGGAACTATGGCTACACCTTC. This sequence encodes CASSKDRNYGYTF. The rearrangement links TRBV18 to TRBJ1-2; 7 bases align to TRBD1. CDR3 length: 13 amino acids. V lost 5 bases, J lost 2 bases, and 2 bases stayed unmatched. Germline assignment: CDR1 KGHSH and CDR2 LQKENI.

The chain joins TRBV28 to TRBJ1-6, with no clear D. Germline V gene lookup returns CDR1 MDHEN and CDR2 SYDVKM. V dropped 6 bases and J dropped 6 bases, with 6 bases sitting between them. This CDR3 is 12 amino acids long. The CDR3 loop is CASRQTNSPLHF. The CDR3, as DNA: TGTGCCAGCAGGCAAACTAATTCACCCCTCCACTTT.

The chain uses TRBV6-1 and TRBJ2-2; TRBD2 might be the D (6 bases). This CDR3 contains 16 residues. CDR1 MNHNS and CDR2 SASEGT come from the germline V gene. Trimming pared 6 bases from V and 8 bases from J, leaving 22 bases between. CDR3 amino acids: CASRPPAGTRGGELFF. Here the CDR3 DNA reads TGTGCCAGCAGGCCCCCCGCAGGCACCCGGGGGGGGGAGCTGTTTTTT.

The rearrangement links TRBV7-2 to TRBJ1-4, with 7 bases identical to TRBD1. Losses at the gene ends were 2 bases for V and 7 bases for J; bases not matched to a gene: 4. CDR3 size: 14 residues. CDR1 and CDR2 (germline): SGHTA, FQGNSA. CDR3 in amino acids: CASSLSGTVEKLFF. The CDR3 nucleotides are TGTGCCAGCAGCTTATCCGGGACAGTTGAAAAACTGTTTTTT.

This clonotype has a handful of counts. The CDR3 loop is CSARATSGPTDTQYF. The DNA of the CDR3 is TGCAGTGCTAGGGCGACTAGCGGCCCAACAGATACGCAGTATTTT. The gene calls are TRBV20-1 and TRBJ2-3; TRBD2 agrees at 9 bases. Germline lookup yields CDR1 DFQATT and CDR2 SNEGSKA (reference sequence). The CDR3 loop spans 15 amino acids. Unmatched junction bases numbered 7, after V lost 3 bases and J lost 3 bases.

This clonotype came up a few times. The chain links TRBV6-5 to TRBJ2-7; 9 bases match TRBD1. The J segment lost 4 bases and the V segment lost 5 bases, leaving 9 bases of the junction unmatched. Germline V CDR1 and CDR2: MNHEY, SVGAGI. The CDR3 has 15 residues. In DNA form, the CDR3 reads TGTGCCAGCAGTCCGCGGGGACAGGGTCGATACGAGCAGTACTTC. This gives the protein CASSPRGQGRYEQYF.

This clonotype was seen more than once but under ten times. This chain's CDR3 is CASSSAGFSYEQYF. The CDR3 nucleotides are TGTGCCAGCAGTTCTGCAGGGTTCTCCTACGAGCAGTACTTC. This chain connects TRBV6-5 to TRBJ2-7, with D tentatively TRBD1 (5 bases). The V gene's germline CDR1 is MNHEY and CDR2 SVGAGI. The CDR3 is 14 amino acids. Trimming left V 4 bases short and J 0 bases short, with 10 bases between.

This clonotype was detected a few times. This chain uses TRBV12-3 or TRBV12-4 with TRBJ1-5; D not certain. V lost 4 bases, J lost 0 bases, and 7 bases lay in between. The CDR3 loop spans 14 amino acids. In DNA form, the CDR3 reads TGTGCCAGCAGTTCCCGGGATAGCAATCAGCCCCAGCATTTT. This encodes CASSSRDSNQPQHF.

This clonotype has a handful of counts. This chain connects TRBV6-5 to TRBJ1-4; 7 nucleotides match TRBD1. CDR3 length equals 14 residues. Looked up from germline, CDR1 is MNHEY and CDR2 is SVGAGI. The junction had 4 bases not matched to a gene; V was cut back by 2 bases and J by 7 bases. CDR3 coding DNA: TGTGCCAGCAGTTACGAGGGGGCCGGTGAAAAACTGTTTTTT. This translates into CASSYEGAGEKLFF.